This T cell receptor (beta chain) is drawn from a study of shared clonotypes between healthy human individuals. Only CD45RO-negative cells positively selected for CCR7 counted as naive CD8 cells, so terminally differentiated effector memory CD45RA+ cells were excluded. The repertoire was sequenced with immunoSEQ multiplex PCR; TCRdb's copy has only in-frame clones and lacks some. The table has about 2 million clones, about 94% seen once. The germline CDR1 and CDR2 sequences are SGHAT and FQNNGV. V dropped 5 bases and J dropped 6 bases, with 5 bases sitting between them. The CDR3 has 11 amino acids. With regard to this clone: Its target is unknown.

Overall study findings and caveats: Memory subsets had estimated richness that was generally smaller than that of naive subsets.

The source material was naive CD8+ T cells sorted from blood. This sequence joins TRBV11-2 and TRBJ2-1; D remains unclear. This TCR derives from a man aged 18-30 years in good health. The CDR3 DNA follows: TGTGCCAGCAGCGAACTCAATGAGCAGTTCTTC. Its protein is CASSELNEQFF.